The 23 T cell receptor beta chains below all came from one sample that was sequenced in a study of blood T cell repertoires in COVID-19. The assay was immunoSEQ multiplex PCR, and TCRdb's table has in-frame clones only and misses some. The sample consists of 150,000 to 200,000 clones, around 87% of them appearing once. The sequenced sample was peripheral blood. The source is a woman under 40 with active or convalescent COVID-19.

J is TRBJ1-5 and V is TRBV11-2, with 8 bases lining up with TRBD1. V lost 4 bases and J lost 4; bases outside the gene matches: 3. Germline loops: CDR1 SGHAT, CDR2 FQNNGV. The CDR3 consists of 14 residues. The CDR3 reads CASSSDRANQPQHF. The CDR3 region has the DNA TGTGCCAGCAGCTCGGACAGGGCAAATCAGCCCCAGCATTTT.

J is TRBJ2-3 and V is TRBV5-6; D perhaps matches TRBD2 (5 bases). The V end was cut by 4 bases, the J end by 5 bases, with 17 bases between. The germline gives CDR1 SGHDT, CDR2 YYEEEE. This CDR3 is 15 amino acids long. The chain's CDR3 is CASSATSGFEDTQYF. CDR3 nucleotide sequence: TGTGCCAGCAGCGCTACATCGGGATTCGAAGATACGCAGTATTTT.

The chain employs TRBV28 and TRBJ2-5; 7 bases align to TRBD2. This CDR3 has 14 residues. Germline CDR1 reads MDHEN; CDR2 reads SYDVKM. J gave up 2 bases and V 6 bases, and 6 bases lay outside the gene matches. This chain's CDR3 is CASRKAGTQETQYF. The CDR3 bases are TGTGCCAGCAGAAAAGCGGGGACTCAAGAGACCCAGTACTTC.

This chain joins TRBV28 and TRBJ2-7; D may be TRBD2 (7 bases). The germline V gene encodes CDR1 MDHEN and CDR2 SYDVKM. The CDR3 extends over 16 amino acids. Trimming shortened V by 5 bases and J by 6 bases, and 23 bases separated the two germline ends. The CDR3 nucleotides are TGTGCCAGCAGTGTTGCCGGGACGGGGGGCATAAGCGAGCAGTACTTC. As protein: CASSVAGTGGISEQYF.

The CDR3 DNA reads TGTGCCAGCAGTCCTAGCGGAACTCAAGAGACCCAGTACTTC. Translated: CASSPSGTQETQYF. This chain links TRBV6-5 with TRBJ2-5, with 7 bases lining up with TRBD2. J gave up 2 bases and V 5 bases, and 5 bases lay outside the gene matches. The CDR3 loop spans 14 amino acids. Germline V CDR1 and CDR2: MNHEY, SVGAGI.

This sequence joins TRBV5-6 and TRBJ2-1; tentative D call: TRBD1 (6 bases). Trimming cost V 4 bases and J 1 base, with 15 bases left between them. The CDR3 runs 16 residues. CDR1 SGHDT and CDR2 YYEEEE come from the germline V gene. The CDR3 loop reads CASSGETGYSYNEQFF. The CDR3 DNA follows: TGTGCCAGCAGCGGAGAGACAGGTTATTCCTACAATGAGCAGTTCTTC.

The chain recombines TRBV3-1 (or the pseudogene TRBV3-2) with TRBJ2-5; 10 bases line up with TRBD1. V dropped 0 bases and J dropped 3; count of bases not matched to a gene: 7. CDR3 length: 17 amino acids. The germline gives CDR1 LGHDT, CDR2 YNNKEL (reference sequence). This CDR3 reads CASSQDRPGTGEETQYF. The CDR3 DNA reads TGTGCCAGCAGCCAAGATAGGCCCGGGACAGGGGAAGAGACCCAGTACTTC.

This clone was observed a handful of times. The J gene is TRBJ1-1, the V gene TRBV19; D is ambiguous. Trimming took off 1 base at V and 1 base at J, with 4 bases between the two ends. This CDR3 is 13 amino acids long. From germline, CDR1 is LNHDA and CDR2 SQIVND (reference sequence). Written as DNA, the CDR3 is TGTGCCAGTAGTATAGCTACGAACACTGAAGCTTTCTTT. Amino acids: CASSIATNTEAFF.

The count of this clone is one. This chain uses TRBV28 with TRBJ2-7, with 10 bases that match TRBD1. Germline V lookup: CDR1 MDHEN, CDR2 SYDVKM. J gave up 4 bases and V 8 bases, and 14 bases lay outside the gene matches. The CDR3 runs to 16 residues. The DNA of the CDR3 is TGTGCCAGCGCTACCATAGGGACAGGGGAGTCATACGAGCAGTACTTC. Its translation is CASATIGTGESYEQYF.

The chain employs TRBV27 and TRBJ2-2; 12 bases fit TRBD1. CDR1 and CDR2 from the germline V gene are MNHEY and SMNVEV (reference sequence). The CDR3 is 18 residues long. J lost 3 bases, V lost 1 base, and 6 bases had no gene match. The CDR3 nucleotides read TGTGCCAGCAGTTTATACGGGACAGGGGGCCGAGACACCGGGGAGCTGTTTTTT. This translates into CASSLYGTGGRDTGELFF.

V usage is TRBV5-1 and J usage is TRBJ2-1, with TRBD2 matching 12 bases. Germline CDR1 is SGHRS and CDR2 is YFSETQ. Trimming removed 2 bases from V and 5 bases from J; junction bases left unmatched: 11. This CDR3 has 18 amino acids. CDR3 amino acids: CASSFVETRTSGNNEQFF. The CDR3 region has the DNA TGCGCCAGCAGCTTCGTCGAAACTCGGACTAGCGGGAACAATGAGCAGTTCTTC.

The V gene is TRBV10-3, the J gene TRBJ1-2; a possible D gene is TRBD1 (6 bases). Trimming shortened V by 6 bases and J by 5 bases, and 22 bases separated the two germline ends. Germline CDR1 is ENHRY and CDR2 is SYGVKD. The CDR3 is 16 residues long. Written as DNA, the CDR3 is TGTGCCATCAGCGAGAGGGGGGGGGCAGGATCTTATGGCTACACCTTC. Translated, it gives CAISERGGAGSYGYTF.

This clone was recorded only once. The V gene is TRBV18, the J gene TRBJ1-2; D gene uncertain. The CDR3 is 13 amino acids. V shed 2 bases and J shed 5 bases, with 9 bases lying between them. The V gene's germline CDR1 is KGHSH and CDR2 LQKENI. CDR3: CASSPEEDYGYTF. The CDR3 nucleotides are TGTGCCAGCTCACCAGAGGAGGATTATGGCTACACCTTC.

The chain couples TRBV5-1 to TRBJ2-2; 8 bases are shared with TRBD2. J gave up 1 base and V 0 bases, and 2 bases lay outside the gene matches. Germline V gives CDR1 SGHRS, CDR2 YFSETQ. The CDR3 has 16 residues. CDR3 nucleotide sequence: TGCGCCAGCAGCTTGGCGCTAGCGGGGAACACCGGGGAGCTGTTTTTT. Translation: CASSLALAGNTGELFF.

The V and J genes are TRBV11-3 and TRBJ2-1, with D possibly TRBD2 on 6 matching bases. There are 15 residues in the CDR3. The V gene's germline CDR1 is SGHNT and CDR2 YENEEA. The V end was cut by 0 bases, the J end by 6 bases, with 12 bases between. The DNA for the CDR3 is TGTGCCAGCAGCTTAGAAATAGCGGCCCTCAATGAGCAGTTCTTC. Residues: CASSLEIAALNEQFF.

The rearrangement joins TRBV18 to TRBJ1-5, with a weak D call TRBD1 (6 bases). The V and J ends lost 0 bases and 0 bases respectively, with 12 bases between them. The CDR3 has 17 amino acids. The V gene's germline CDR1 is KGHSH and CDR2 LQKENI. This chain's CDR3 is CASSPPSDSLSNQPQHF. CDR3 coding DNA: TGTGCCAGCTCACCACCGTCGGACAGTCTTAGCAATCAGCCCCAGCATTTT.

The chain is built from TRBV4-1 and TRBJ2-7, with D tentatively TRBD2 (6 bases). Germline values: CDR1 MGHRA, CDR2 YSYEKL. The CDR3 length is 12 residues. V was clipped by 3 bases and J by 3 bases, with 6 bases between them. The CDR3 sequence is CASSQGGYEQYF. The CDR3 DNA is TGCGCCAGCAGCCAGGGAGGCTACGAGCAGTACTTC.

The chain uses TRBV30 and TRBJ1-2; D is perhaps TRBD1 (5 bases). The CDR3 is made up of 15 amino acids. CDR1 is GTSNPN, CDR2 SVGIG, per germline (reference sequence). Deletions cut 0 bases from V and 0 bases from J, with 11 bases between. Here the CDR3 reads CAWSVLQGTNYGYTF. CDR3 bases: TGTGCCTGGAGTGTTCTCCAGGGCACTAACTATGGCTACACCTTC.

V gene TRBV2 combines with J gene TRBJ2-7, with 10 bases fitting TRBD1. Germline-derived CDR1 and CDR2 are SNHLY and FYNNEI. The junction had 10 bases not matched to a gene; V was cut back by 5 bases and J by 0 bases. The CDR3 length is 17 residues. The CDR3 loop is CASSPSRDRGTSYEQYF. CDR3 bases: TGTGCCAGCAGTCCCTCCCGGGACAGGGGAACCTCCTACGAGCAGTACTTC.

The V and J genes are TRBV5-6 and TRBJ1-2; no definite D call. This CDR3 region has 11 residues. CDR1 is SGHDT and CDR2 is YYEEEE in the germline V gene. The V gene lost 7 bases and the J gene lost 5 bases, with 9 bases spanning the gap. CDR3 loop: CASGSRYGYTF. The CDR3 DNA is TGTGCCAGCGGTTCGAGGTATGGCTACACCTTC.

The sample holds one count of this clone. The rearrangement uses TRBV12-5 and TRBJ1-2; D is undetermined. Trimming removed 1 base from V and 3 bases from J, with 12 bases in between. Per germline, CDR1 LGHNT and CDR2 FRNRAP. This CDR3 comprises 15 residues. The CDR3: CASGLGVPGDYGYTF. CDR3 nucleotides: TGTGCTAGTGGTTTGGGGGTACCCGGGGACTATGGCTACACCTTC. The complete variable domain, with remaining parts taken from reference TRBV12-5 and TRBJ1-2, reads DARVTQTPRHKVTEMGQEVTMRCQPILGHNTVFWYRQTMMQGLELLAYFRNRAPLDDSGMPKDRFSAEMPDATLATLKIQPSEPRDSAVYFCASGLGVPGDYGYTFGSGTRLTVV.

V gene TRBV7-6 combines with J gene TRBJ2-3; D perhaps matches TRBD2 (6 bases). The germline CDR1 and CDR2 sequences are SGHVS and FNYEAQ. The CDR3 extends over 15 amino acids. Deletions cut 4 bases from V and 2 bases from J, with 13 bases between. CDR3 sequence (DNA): TGTGCCAGCAGCTCCCCCGGGGGACCCACAGATACGCAGTATTTT. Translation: CASSSPGGPTDTQYF.

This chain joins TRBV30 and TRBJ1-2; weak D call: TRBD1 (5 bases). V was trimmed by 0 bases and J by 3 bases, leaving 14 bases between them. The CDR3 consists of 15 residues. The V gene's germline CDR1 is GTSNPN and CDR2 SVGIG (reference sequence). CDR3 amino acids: CAWSVLRGSYYGYTF. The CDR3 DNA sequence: TGTGCCTGGAGTGTCTTACGGGGGAGCTACTATGGCTACACCTTC.